This TCR beta chain was profiled in a study of OX40 agonist ivuxolimab in advanced cancers. Clones were read by immunoSEQ multiplex PCR, and TCRdb kept only the in-frame ones, dropping some. The sample has approximately 70,000 clones, roughly 80% seen once; the top ten hold over 1.5%. This CDR3 has 15 amino acids. The germline V gene has CDR1 SQVTM and CDR2 ANQGSEA. The V gene lost 5 bases and the J gene lost 2 bases, with 19 bases spanning the gap. The specimen comprised CD4+ or CD8+ T cells sorted from blood, sampled in a trial of the OX40 agonist ivuxolimab. The chain is built from TRBV29-1 and TRBJ2-7; D may correspond to TRBD1 or TRBD2 (7 bases each). The receptor comes from an adult with an advanced solid tumor such as melanoma, head and neck, liver or kidney cancer. The CDR3 region has the DNA TGCAGCGTTTCCCCGGGGAGCGGGACAGCCTACGAGCAGTACTTC. Protein sequence: CSVSPGSGTAYEQYF.